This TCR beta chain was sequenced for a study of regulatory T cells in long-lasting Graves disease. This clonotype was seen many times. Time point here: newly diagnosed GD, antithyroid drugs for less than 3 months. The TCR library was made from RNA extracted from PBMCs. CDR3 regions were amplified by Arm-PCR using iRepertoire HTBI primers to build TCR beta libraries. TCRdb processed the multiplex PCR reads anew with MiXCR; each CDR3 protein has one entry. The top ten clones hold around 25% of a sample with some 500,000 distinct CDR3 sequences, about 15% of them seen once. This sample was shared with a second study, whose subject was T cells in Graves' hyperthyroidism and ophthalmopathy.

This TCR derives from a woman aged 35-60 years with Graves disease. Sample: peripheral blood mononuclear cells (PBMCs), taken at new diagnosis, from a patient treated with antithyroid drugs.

CDR3 sequence (DNA): TGTGCCAGCTCACTCCGTCTTGACATGAACACTGAAGCTTTCTTT. Protein sequence: CASSLRLDMNTEAFF. The chain links TRBV18 to TRBJ1-1; no clear D gene. Per germline, CDR1 KGHSH and CDR2 LQKENI. Trimming cost V 4 bases and J 0 bases, with 12 bases left between them. This CDR3 spans 15 amino acids.